This T cell receptor beta chain was sequenced in a study of beta chain features in type 1 diabetes. Expressed TCRB transcripts were sequenced after all isolated RNA was converted to cDNA. TCRdb keeps only in-frame clones here, not all; method: immunoSEQ multiplex PCR. This repertoire shows fewer than 25,000 clones, 50% found once; its top ten account for about 0.45%. CDR3 length equals 15 residues. Germline values: CDR1 SGHRS, CDR2 YFSETQ. Between the trimmed V and J ends, which lost 4 bases and 3 bases, there was a span of 16 bases. The source of this sequence is a man younger than 35 in good health. The gene calls are TRBV5-1 and TRBJ1-1, with D hard to call. Specimen: stem cell memory CD4+ T cells from blood. CDR3 sequence reads: CASSPLQVRDTEAFF. DNA for the CDR3: TGCGCCAGCAGCCCTCTGCAGGTGAGGGACACTGAAGCTTTCTTT.